The next 3 T cell receptor beta chains were all read from a single sample in a study of Graves' ophthalmopathy and Graves' hyperthyroidism. As the template, RNA transcripts were used to amplify TCR beta CDR3 regions. HTBI-primed RT-PCR formed the first round, and a multiplex PCR formed the second. One entry per CDR3 protein results from TCRdb running MiXCR on the multiplex PCR reads. Among 650,000 to 900,000 distinct CDR3 sequences, 35% to 50% were seen once, and the ten largest hold around 40%. The specimen was peripheral blood. These receptor sequences come from an adult man with Graves' ophthalmopathy.

The sample holds a few counts of this clonotype. J is TRBJ2-7 and V is TRBV7-9; 7 positions agree with TRBD1. The length of the CDR3 is 15 residues. The V and J ends lost 6 bases and 3 bases, in that order; junction bases with no gene match: 11. CDR1 is SEHNR, CDR2 FQNEAQ, per germline (reference sequence). CDR3 bases: TGTGCCAGCAGTCCTCCCGGGACAGCAGTCTACGAGCAGTACTTC. Translated, it gives CASSPPGTAVYEQYF.

This clonotype was counted only a few times. Mismatch with germline at one junction end may stem from a read error. Written as DNA, the CDR3 is TGCAGTGCTCGAGACCTAACAGGGGCCATCGAACTACATAAGGGAATGAACACTGAAGCTTTCTTT. Its protein product is CSARDLTGAIELHKGMNTEAFF. The chain is built from TRBV20-1 and TRBJ1-1; 7 bases are a match to TRBD1. The CDR3 length is 22 residues. Germline assignment: CDR1 DFQATT and CDR2 SNEGSKA (reference sequence).

The chain links TRBV9 to TRBJ2-7, with TRBD1 identical over 7 bases. The germline CDR1 and CDR2 sequences are SGDLS and YYNGEE. This CDR3 is built from 15 residues. The J segment lost 5 bases and the V segment lost 3 bases, leaving 11 bases of the junction unmatched. The CDR3 spells CASSATTGSGNEQYF. CDR3 DNA: TGTGCCAGCAGCGCTACGACAGGGTCGGGCAACGAGCAGTACTTC.